Following are 31 T cell receptor beta chains from one sample sequenced in a study of early T cells in non-severe SARS-CoV-2 infection. TCRdb called the 5' RACE reads again in MiXCR, with one record for every CDR3 protein. The sample carries approximately 110,000 distinct CDR3 sequences, approximately 15% recorded once. Sequenced sample: whole blood. These receptors originate from an adult who was a healthcare worker with PCR-confirmed SARS-CoV-2 infection or an uninfected control (not recorded which).

In nucleotides, the CDR3 is TGCAGTGCTAGAACCCCCGGAGAGGGCCCTGACACTGAAGCTTTCTTT. Translating it yields CSARTPGEGPDTEAFF. The rearrangement uses TRBV20-1 and TRBJ1-1; D gene unclear. Between the trimmed V and J ends, which lost 2 bases and 3 bases, there was a span of 19 bases. Germline V gene data show CDR1 as DFQATT and CDR2 as SNEGSKA (reference sequence). The CDR3 has 16 residues.

This clonotype has a handful of counts. This rearrangement joins TRBV5-1 to TRBJ2-3; D is unresolved. The germline V gene has CDR1 SGHRS and CDR2 YFSETQ. This CDR3 is built from 14 residues. V lost 1 base and J 3 bases, leaving 9 bases between the germline ends. The CDR3: CASSLWGPTDTQYF. For the CDR3, the DNA is TGCGCCAGCAGCTTGTGGGGTCCGACAGATACGCAGTATTTT.

The chain uses TRBV2 and TRBJ2-5; tentatively, D is TRBD2 (7 bases). The CDR3 runs to 14 residues. CDR1 and CDR2 (germline): SNHLY, FYNNEI. The ends were cut back, 2 bases at V and 5 bases at J, with 12 bases in the middle. The DNA of the CDR3 is TGTGCCAGCAGTGAAAACAGGGAGGGTGAGACCCAGTACTTC. Protein sequence: CASSENREGETQYF.

The chain couples TRBV2 to TRBJ2-2; D perhaps matches TRBD1 (6 bases). Trimming cost V 7 bases and J 5 bases, with 14 bases left between them. Germline CDR1 and CDR2: SNHLY and FYNNEI. The CDR3 contains 14 residues. As DNA, the CDR3 is TGTGCCAGCACCACCGGGACACAAACCGGGGAGCTGTTTTTT. It translates to CASTTGTQTGELFF.

CDR3 sequence reads: CSVEGKYAEAFF. The CDR3, as DNA: TGCAGCGTTGAAGGAAAATATGCTGAAGCTTTCTTT. The chain employs TRBV29-1 and TRBJ1-1; D is uncertain. Germline lookup yields CDR1 SQVTM and CDR2 ANQGSEA. Trimming took off 1 base at V and 6 bases at J, with 9 bases between the two ends. The CDR3 length is 12 residues.

This clonotype was counted a few times. The chain recombines TRBV18 with TRBJ2-1; D is uncertain. V gave up 0 bases and J gave up 7 bases, with 7 bases separating them. The CDR3 consists of 13 residues. Germline V gene data show CDR1 as KGHSH and CDR2 as LQKENI. The CDR3 loop reads CASSPPVRNEQFF. Here the CDR3 DNA reads TGTGCCAGCTCACCACCAGTGAGGAATGAGCAGTTCTTC.

This clonotype was picked up a small number of times. The gene calls are TRBV20-1 and TRBJ1-5, with a weak D call TRBD1 (5 bases). Germline CDR1 reads DFQATT; CDR2 reads SNEGSKA (reference sequence). The CDR3 covers 14 residues. Trimming pared 3 bases from V and 1 base from J, leaving 10 bases between. The CDR3 loop reads CSARVGGSNQPQHF. The CDR3 nucleotides are TGCAGTGCTAGGGTGGGGGGGAGCAATCAGCCCCAGCATTTT.

The chain joins TRBV11-2 to TRBJ2-5, with D perhaps TRBD1 (5 bases). This CDR3 is 13 amino acids long. Per germline, CDR1 SGHAT and CDR2 FQNNGV. The V and J ends lost 6 bases and 5 bases respectively, with 13 bases between them. The CDR3 region has the DNA TGTGCCAGCAGTCCCCAGGGTTTGGAGACCCAGTACTTC. The encoded protein is CASSPQGLETQYF.

This clonotype has just a few counts. This chain joins TRBV7-9 and TRBJ1-2, with a weak D call TRBD1 (6 bases). This CDR3 contains 15 residues. Germline CDR1 is SEHNR and CDR2 is FQNEAQ (reference sequence). Trimming pared 0 bases from V and 4 bases from J, leaving 12 bases between. CDR3 bases: TGTGCCAGCAGCTTAGCGAGCGGGGGCCTCTATGGCTACACCTTC. As protein: CASSLASGGLYGYTF.

J is TRBJ1-2 and V is TRBV7-9; TRBD1 matches 7 bases. Unmatched junction bases numbered 18, after V lost 5 bases and J lost 3 bases. This CDR3 region has 18 residues. Germline V CDR1 and CDR2: SEHNR, FQNEAQ (reference sequence). Here the CDR3 reads CASSNRTIRDRQDYGYTF. DNA for the CDR3: TGTGCCAGCAGCAATCGCACAATCCGGGACAGACAAGACTATGGCTACACCTTC.

The genes are TRBV5-1 and TRBJ2-1; a possible D gene is TRBD2 (6 bases). V was pared by 5 bases and J by 10 bases, with 16 bases between. Germline loops: CDR1 SGHRS, CDR2 YFSETQ. The CDR3 consists of 13 residues. DNA for the CDR3: TGCGCCAGCAGTCCGGGCGATGGGAGGGAGCAGTTCTTC. Its translation: CASSPGDGREQFF. Looking up the rest from reference TRBV5-1 and TRBJ2-1 gives the full variable domain: KAGVTQTPRYLIKTRGQQVTLSCSPISGHRSVSWYQQTPGQGLQFLFEYFSETQRNKGNFPGRFSGRQFSNSRSEMNVSTLELGDSALYLCASSPGDGREQFFGPGTRLTVL.

The gene calls are TRBV10-3 and TRBJ2-1; possible D gene TRBD2, 6 bases. Per the germline V gene, CDR1 is ENHRY and CDR2 is SYGVKD. The CDR3 spans 13 residues. Trimming shortened V by 4 bases and J by 8 bases, and 12 bases separated the two germline ends. The CDR3 sequence: CAISARLGDEQFF. The CDR3, as DNA: TGTGCCATCAGTGCGAGACTAGGAGATGAGCAGTTCTTC.

This clonotype was found a few times. J is TRBJ2-5 and V is TRBV29-1, with 7 bases matching TRBD1. This CDR3 has 15 amino acids. The germline V gene encodes CDR1 SQVTM and CDR2 ANQGSEA. The junction had 11 bases not matched to a gene; V was cut back by 6 bases and J by 1 base. The CDR3 here is CSVGNRGVSQETQYF. Here the CDR3 DNA reads TGCAGCGTGGGCAACAGGGGAGTAAGCCAAGAGACCCAGTACTTC.

The table lists this clonotype with a few counts. The rearrangement links TRBV6-5 to TRBJ1-4; maybe TRBD1 (6 bases). The CDR3 contains 14 residues. The ends were cut back, 5 bases at V and 5 bases at J, with 12 bases in the middle. CDR1 and CDR2 from the germline V gene are MNHEY and SVGAGI. The CDR3 DNA follows: TGTGCCAGCAGTACGGACAGATTCAATGAAAAACTGTTTTTT. Translation gives CASSTDRFNEKLFF.

This clonotype was counted between two and nine times. The chain uses TRBV6-1 and TRBJ1-5, with unresolved D. The CDR3 totals 12 residues. Trimming took 6 bases from V and 6 from J, leaving 9 bases between them. Germline V gives CDR1 MNHNS, CDR2 SASEGT. The CDR3 sequence is CASSGRIQPQHF. The CDR3 coding sequence is TGTGCCAGCAGCGGGAGAATTCAGCCCCAGCATTTT.

The chain carries TRBV18 and TRBJ2-1; the D gene is possibly TRBD2 (5 bases). CDR3 length: 14 amino acids. Germline CDR1 reads KGHSH; CDR2 reads LQKENI. Between the trimmed V and J ends, which lost 6 bases and 3 bases, there was a span of 12 bases. The CDR3 bases are TGTGCCAGCTCCCCCGGGGTATTCTACAATGAGCAGTTCTTC. Protein: CASSPGVFYNEQFF.

The chain employs TRBV18 and TRBJ1-1, with TRBD1 matching 7 bases. In germline, CDR1 is KGHSH, CDR2 LQKENI. With 6 bases clipped from V and 0 bases from J, the junction kept 13 bases outside the gene matches. This CDR3 is 17 amino acids long. Written as DNA, the CDR3 is TGTGCCAGCTCGCCTTTACCACCGGGACAGATGAACACTGAAGCTTTCTTT. This translates into CASSPLPPGQMNTEAFF.

This clonotype was counted only a few times. The rearrangement links TRBV3-1 to TRBJ1-1; D uncertain. This CDR3 has 11 residues. V lost 5 bases to trimming and J lost 3 bases, with 4 bases between them. Germline V gives CDR1 LGHDT, CDR2 YNNKEL (reference sequence). The DNA for the CDR3 is TGTGCCAGCAGCTTCGACACTGAAGCTTTCTTT. It encodes CASSFDTEAFF.

This chain links TRBV30 with TRBJ1-6; 7 positions agree with TRBD1. CDR1 GTSNPN and CDR2 SVGIG come from the germline V gene (reference sequence). The CDR3 runs to 13 residues. The V and J ends lost 0 bases and 18 bases, in that order; junction bases with no gene match: 11. CDR3 sequence (DNA): TGTGCCTGGAGTGTGGACCGACAGGGTCTTCCCCACTTT. It codes for CAWSVDRQGLPHF.

In this sample, this clonotype turned up many times. The CDR3 sequence is CASSSGRGRSYDGYTF. The CDR3, as DNA: TGTGCCAGCAGTTCCGGACGGGGGCGAAGTTATGATGGCTACACCTTC. The chain has TRBV12-3 or TRBV12-4 and TRBJ1-2; the D gene is possibly TRBD1 (6 bases). Trimming stripped 4 bases from V and 6 bases from J, with 21 bases between. CDR3 size: 16 residues.

As regards this clonotype: A much larger clone differs from this one at a single base, so this may be a read error. The CDR3 is CASRNTSGQETQYF. The CDR3 DNA reads TGTGCCAGCAGGAACACTAGCGGACAAGAGACCCAGTACTTC. V is TRBV5-6 and J is TRBJ2-5; 8 nucleotides agree with TRBD2. CDR1 is SGHDT and CDR2 is YYEEEE in the germline V gene. The CDR3 loop spans 14 amino acids. V was clipped by 5 bases and J by 2 bases; unmatched bases: 5.

This rearrangement joins TRBV19 to TRBJ2-7, with TRBD1 matching over 9 bases. The V gene's germline CDR1 is LNHDA and CDR2 SQIVND (reference sequence). CDR3 length: 15 residues. Trimming at V came to 3 bases and at J to 7 bases, leaving 10 bases not matched to a gene. The CDR3 DNA reads as TGTGCCAGTAGTATCCTTACAGGGGGCATGGAAGAGCAGTACTTC. This gives the protein CASSILTGGMEEQYF.

The chain combines TRBV7-3 with TRBJ2-3; TRBD2 agrees at 12 bases. Germline V gene sequence: CDR1 SGHTA, CDR2 FQGTGA. J gave up 1 base and V 5 bases, and 10 bases lay outside the gene matches. This CDR3 is built from 18 residues. In DNA form, the CDR3 reads TGTGCCAGCAGCCCCAGGACTAGCGGGGCTTTAGGCACAGATACGCAGTATTTT. It yields the protein CASSPRTSGALGTDTQYF.

The sample holds a few counts of this clonotype. This chain connects TRBV12-3 or TRBV12-4 to TRBJ1-1, with D possibly TRBD1 on 5 matching bases. V dropped 5 bases and J dropped 1 base, with 11 bases sitting between them. The CDR3 loop spans 14 amino acids. The CDR3 coding sequence is TGTGCCAGCAGTCGTCGTCAGGGGAACACTGAAGCTTTCTTT. Translated: CASSRRQGNTEAFF.

This clonotype was observed a handful of times. At one end the junction does not follow the germline gene, possibly because of a read error. J is TRBJ2-2 and V is TRBV20-1; 7 bases map to TRBD2. Looked up from germline, CDR1 is DFQATT and CDR2 is SNEGSKA (reference sequence). This CDR3 region has 15 residues. In nucleotides, the CDR3 is TGCAGTGCTAGAGATCCACTAGCGAATACCGGGGAGCTGTTTTTT. Residues: CSARDPLANTGELFF.

This clonotype showed up just a few times. The chain links TRBV20-1 to TRBJ1-1; 8 bases are shared with TRBD1. Germline-derived CDR1 and CDR2 are DFQATT and SNEGSKA (reference sequence). CDR3 length: 13 amino acids. V lost 5 bases to trimming and J lost 4 bases; unmatched junction nucleotides: 6. In nucleotides, the CDR3 is TGCAGTGCTGAGTCGACAGGGGCCACTGAAGCTTTCTTT. Its translation is CSAESTGATEAFF.

This clonotype occurred a few times. The rearrangement links TRBV12-3 or TRBV12-4 to TRBJ2-7; 7 bases match TRBD2. There are 12 residues in the CDR3. Trimming took 3 bases from V and 8 from J; bases not matched to a gene: 4. The DNA of the CDR3 is TGTGCCAGCAGTTTCGGGGAGGGAAAGCAGTACTTC. It encodes CASSFGEGKQYF.

The table lists this clonotype with a few counts. This rearrangement joins TRBV3-1 to TRBJ2-5, with D possibly being TRBD1 or TRBD2 (5 bases each). V gave up 5 bases and J gave up 8 bases, with 18 bases separating them. Germline CDR1 LGHDT, CDR2 YNNKEL (reference sequence). This CDR3 has 14 amino acids. For the CDR3, the DNA is TGTGCCAGCAGCTCCGGGGCCTATTGGAATACCCAGTACTTC. Residues: CASSSGAYWNTQYF.

This clonotype was found a few times. The CDR3 region has the DNA TGTGCCAGCAGCTTCGAGGACACAGATACGCAGTATTTT. It encodes CASSFEDTDTQYF. This chain links TRBV7-9 with TRBJ2-3; no clear D. The CDR3 has 13 amino acids. Between the trimmed V and J ends, which lost 3 bases and 2 bases, there was a span of 6 bases. Looked up from germline, CDR1 is SEHNR and CDR2 is FQNEAQ (reference sequence). Looking up the rest from reference TRBV7-9 and TRBJ2-3 gives the full variable domain: DTGVSQNPRHKITKRGQNVTFRCDPISEHNRLYWYRQTLGQGPEFLTYFQNEAQLEKSRLLSDRFSAERPKGSFSTLEIQRTEQGDSAMYLCASSFEDTDTQYFGPGTRLTVL.

The V call is TRBV5-4, the J call TRBJ2-5; 9 bases line up with TRBD1. Germline CDR1 SGHNT, CDR2 YYREEE (reference sequence). The CDR3 is 14 residues long. V lost 4 bases, J lost 3 bases, and 4 bases stayed unmatched. CDR3 sequence: CASSLRTGEETQYF. Written as DNA, the CDR3 is TGTGCCAGCAGCCTAAGGACAGGGGAAGAGACCCAGTACTTC.

The chain joins TRBV9 to TRBJ1-5, with TRBD1 as a possible D gene (6 bases). Germline loops: CDR1 SGDLS, CDR2 YYNGEE. V was pared by 0 bases and J by 7 bases, with 17 bases between. The CDR3 is 16 amino acids. The CDR3 loop reads CASSVGGGAETQPQHF. DNA for the CDR3: TGTGCCAGCAGCGTAGGTGGGGGCGCGGAAACACAGCCCCAGCATTTT.